These 31 T cell receptor beta chains were all obtained from the same sample, sequenced in a study of blood T cells in healthy people across ages. Next came a second PCR, run for roughly 6 to 11 cycles, which used a sample-barcoded 5' primer along with a J-beta primer mix. A single record per CDR3 protein comes from TCRdb applying MiXCR to the 5' RACE reads. The data hold 550,000 to 750,000 distinct CDR3 sequences, with under 25% observed a single time. Source material: blood. These receptor sequences come from a man between 70 and 80 years old in good health.

This clonotype appeared a few times. This chain links TRBV5-5 with TRBJ1-4; D gene unclear. Germline V gives CDR1 SGHKS, CDR2 YYEKEE (reference sequence). This CDR3 has 11 amino acids. Between the trimmed V and J ends, which lost 2 bases and 12 bases, there was a span of 8 bases. The CDR3 sequence: CASSFDVELFF. The CDR3 bases are TGTGCCAGCAGCTTTGATGTTGAACTGTTTTTT.

This clonotype turned up a few times. The chain uses TRBV15 and TRBJ1-5; unclear D gene. Germline V gene data show CDR1 as LNHNV and CDR2 as YYDKDF (reference sequence). This CDR3 has 15 residues. The V end lost 3 bases, the J end lost 0 bases, and 9 bases lay between the germline ends. Written as DNA, the CDR3 is TGTGCCACCAGCAGGTCGGGAGATAGCAATCAGCCCCAGCATTTT. Translation: CATSRSGDSNQPQHF.

The chain employs TRBV20-1 and TRBJ2-1, with D tentatively TRBD2 (6 bases). V lost 7 bases to trimming and J lost 3 bases, with 13 bases between them. The CDR3 spans 13 residues. Germline assignment: CDR1 DFQATT and CDR2 SNEGSKA (reference sequence). The CDR3 reads CSVRRDSYNEQFF. The CDR3 nucleotides read TGCAGTGTGAGGAGGGATAGCTACAATGAGCAGTTCTTC.

The chain recombines TRBV5-1 with TRBJ2-4, with 7 bases identical to TRBD1. The CDR3 runs to 14 residues. Germline CDR1 and CDR2: SGHRS and YFSETQ. J lost 6 bases, V lost 4 bases, and 7 bases had no gene match. The CDR3 here is CASSTGTASNIQYF. Here the CDR3 DNA reads TGCGCCAGCAGCACTGGGACAGCGTCAAACATTCAGTACTTC.

The count of this clonotype is one. The rearrangement links TRBV25-1 to TRBJ2-2, with 8 bases that match TRBD1. Germline V gene data show CDR1 as MGHDK and CDR2 as SYGVNS. The CDR3 loop spans 16 amino acids. V trimming: 6 bases; J trimming: 4 bases; junction bases outside the gene matches: 10. CDR3 nucleotide sequence: TGTGCCAGCAGAGGAATCCAGGGGGCGGCCACCGGGGAGCTGTTTTTT. Amino acid sequence: CASRGIQGAATGELFF.

This clonotype has only a few counts. V and J are TRBV9 and TRBJ2-5; tentative D call: TRBD2 (6 bases). Trimming stripped 4 bases from V and 11 bases from J, with 24 bases between. The CDR3 loop spans 15 amino acids. Germline V gives CDR1 SGDLS, CDR2 YYNGEE. The CDR3 reads CASSTTTGGAREQYF. CDR3 DNA: TGTGCCAGCAGCACAACGACCGGGGGAGCGCGAGAGCAGTACTTC.

This clonotype was counted between two and nine times. As DNA, the CDR3 is TGTGCCAGTAGTATAGCTATTGGACAGGGGAGGGGAGGTCGCACCGGGGAGCTGTTTTTT. It encodes CASSIAIGQGRGGRTGELFF. This sequence joins TRBV19 and TRBJ2-2, with 9 bases that match TRBD1. Germline-derived CDR1 and CDR2 are LNHDA and SQIVND (reference sequence). The J segment lost 4 bases and the V segment lost 1 base, leaving 16 bases of the junction unmatched. This CDR3 is 20 amino acids long.

This clonotype was picked up a small number of times. J is TRBJ2-7 and V is TRBV7-9; weak D call: TRBD2 (5 bases). The J call may be mistaken, given a closer DNA end match to TRBJ2-1. Germline values: CDR1 SEHNR, CDR2 FQNEAQ (reference sequence). This CDR3 region has 14 residues. CDR3 protein: CASNGDLRANEQFF. CDR3 DNA: TGTGCCAGCAACGGGGATCTACGGGCCAATGAGCAGTTCTTC.

In this sample, this clonotype turned up many times. This chain uses TRBV28 with TRBJ2-1, with D possibly being TRBD2 (6 bases). CDR1 and CDR2 (germline): MDHEN, SYDVKM. CDR3 length: 15 amino acids. V was pared by 2 bases and J by 9 bases, with 17 bases between. The chain's CDR3 is CASSLVGGLPGEQFF. CDR3 sequence (DNA): TGTGCCAGCAGTTTAGTGGGAGGCCTTCCAGGTGAGCAGTTCTTC.

This rearrangement joins TRBV7-2 to TRBJ2-1; 9 bases are a match to TRBD1. The V gene's germline CDR1 is SGHTA and CDR2 FQGNSA. The CDR3 spans 15 residues. The ends lost 5 bases at V and 6 bases at J; junction bases unmatched: 8. Here the CDR3 reads CASSLQPQGANEQFF. Here the CDR3 DNA reads TGTGCCAGCAGCCTACAACCACAGGGGGCCAATGAGCAGTTCTTC.

This clonotype was seen only a few times. This chain links TRBV7-2 with TRBJ1-2; D is uncertain. Between the trimmed V and J ends, which lost 3 bases and 2 bases, there was a span of 13 bases. The V gene's germline CDR1 is SGHTA and CDR2 FQGNSA. This CDR3 is 15 amino acids long. The CDR3, as DNA: TGTGCCAGCAGCTTCCCTTTGGGCAGGAACTATGGCTACACCTTC. It is translated as CASSFPLGRNYGYTF. The full variable domain, completed using reference TRBV7-2 and TRBJ1-2, is GAGVSQSPSNKVTEKGKDVELRCDPISGHTALYWYRQSLGQGLEFLIYFQGNSAPDKSGLPSDRFSAERTGGSVSTLTIQRTQQEDSAVYLCASSFPLGRNYGYTFGSGTRLTVV.

V is TRBV9 and J is TRBJ2-7; possibly TRBD2 for D (5 bases). The end of the DNA fits TRBJ2-1 better, so the J call may be wrong. CDR1 is SGDLS and CDR2 is YYNGEE in the germline V gene. This CDR3 has 16 residues. CDR3 nucleotide sequence: TGTGCCAGCAGCCCCCTTGAGGGTATCCCCTACAATGAGCAGTTCTTC. Encoded protein: CASSPLEGIPYNEQFF.

This clonotype was counted between two and nine times. The V call is TRBV5-1, the J call TRBJ1-6; the D is unclear. The germline CDR1 and CDR2 sequences are SGHRS and YFSETQ. Trimming took off 0 bases at V and 4 bases at J, with 8 bases between the two ends. The CDR3 extends over 15 amino acids. CDR3 sequence reads: CASSLEAAYNSPLHF. The CDR3 DNA reads TGCGCCAGCAGCTTGGAGGCAGCTTATAATTCACCCCTCCACTTT.

This clonotype occurred a few times. The V and J genes are TRBV12-3 or TRBV12-4 and TRBJ2-5, with D maybe TRBD1 (7 bases). V shed 2 bases and J shed 4 bases, with 11 bases lying between them. This CDR3 spans 14 amino acids. CDR3 sequence (DNA): TGTGCCAGCAGTTTACAGGGGGGCCGAGAGACCCAGTACTTC. The encoded protein is CASSLQGGRETQYF.

The rearrangement joins TRBV2 to TRBJ1-1; D unclear. Germline V gene sequence: CDR1 SNHLY, CDR2 FYNNEI. CDR3 size: 14 residues. The V end was cut by 2 bases, the J end by 3 bases, with 10 bases between. Written as DNA, the CDR3 is TGTGCCAGCAGTGAATCAGGCGGGGACACTGAAGCTTTCTTT. Translating it yields CASSESGGDTEAFF.

In nucleotides, the CDR3 is TGTGCCAGCTCACCTTACCCGGGACAGGGTGTGGAGGCCAAAAACATTCAGTACTTC. Its translation: CASSPYPGQGVEAKNIQYF. The chain links TRBV18 to TRBJ2-4, with 9 bases fitting TRBD1. This CDR3 is built from 19 residues. Per germline, CDR1 KGHSH and CDR2 LQKENI. Losses at the gene ends were 3 bases for V and 1 base for J; bases not matched to a gene: 13. Together with reference TRBV18 and TRBJ2-4, the CDR3 gives the full variable domain: NAGVMQNPRHLVRRRGQEARLRCSPMKGHSHVYWYRQLPEEGLKFMVYLQKENIIDESGMPKERFSAEFPKEGPSILRIQQVVRGDSAAYFCASSPYPGQGVEAKNIQYFGAGTRLSVL.

This clonotype was picked up a small number of times. CDR3 sequence reads: CSARAGGSVPTGELFF. The DNA of the CDR3 is TGCAGTGCTAGAGCTGGCGGGAGTGTTCCCACCGGGGAGCTGTTTTTT. This chain connects TRBV20-1 to TRBJ2-2; TRBD2 matches at 7 bases. Germline V gene lookup returns CDR1 DFQATT and CDR2 SNEGSKA (reference sequence). J gave up 4 bases and V 1 base, and 9 bases lay outside the gene matches. This CDR3 has 16 amino acids.

V and J are TRBV2 and TRBJ2-5; 9 positions match TRBD1. The DNA end favors TRBJ2-7, so the J call may be wrong. Germline V gene lookup returns CDR1 SNHLY and CDR2 FYNNEI. The CDR3 is made up of 15 amino acids. For the CDR3, the DNA is TGTGCCAGCAGTGAGGGACAGGGCTCTACCTACGAGCAGTACTTC. Protein: CASSEGQGSTYEQYF.

CDR3 sequence: CASSTAILAGVNEQFF. The CDR3 DNA sequence: TGCGCCAGCAGCACAGCAATACTAGCGGGAGTCAATGAGCAGTTCTTC. This rearrangement joins TRBV5-1 to TRBJ2-5; TRBD2 matches 11 bases. The J call may be faulty, since TRBJ2-1 better matches the DNA end. The germline CDR1 and CDR2 sequences are SGHRS and YFSETQ. CDR3 size: 16 residues.

This clonotype was counted between two and nine times. This chain links TRBV27 with TRBJ1-1; 8 nucleotides match TRBD1. Germline CDR1 reads MNHEY; CDR2 reads SMNVEV (reference sequence). V gave up 5 bases and J gave up 1 base; unmatched junction bases: 3. The CDR3 runs 14 residues. The CDR3 spells CASSRDRPNTEAFF. The CDR3 nucleotides are TGTGCCAGCAGTAGGGACAGGCCGAACACTGAAGCTTTCTTT.

This chain connects TRBV2 to TRBJ2-5; D might be TRBD1 (5 bases). Germline assignment: CDR1 SNHLY and CDR2 FYNNEI. Trimming left V 4 bases short and J 11 bases short, with 20 bases between. The CDR3 extends over 14 amino acids. The CDR3 region has the DNA TGTGCCAGCAGTGCTCAGGGCCTCTCCTACGGGCAGTACTTC. It specifies CASSAQGLSYGQYF. Together with reference TRBV2 and TRBJ2-5, the CDR3 gives the full variable domain: EPEVTQTPSHQVTQMGQEVILRCVPISNHLYFYWYRQILGQKVEFLVSFYNNEISEKSEIFDDQFSVERPDGSNFTLKIRSTKLEDSAMYFCASSAQGLSYGQYFGPGTRLLVL.

The chain recombines TRBV5-5 with TRBJ2-7; 8 bases fit TRBD2. This CDR3 is built from 16 residues. Germline CDR1 reads SGHKS; CDR2 reads YYEKEE (reference sequence). Trimming cost V 2 bases and J 3 bases; bases outside gene matches: 10. The DNA of the CDR3 is TGTGCCAGCAGCTTAGGAGGTAGCGGGACAATCTACGAGCAGTACTTC. Translated, it gives CASSLGGSGTIYEQYF.

The J gene is TRBJ2-6, the V gene TRBV7-3; D possibly uses TRBD1 or TRBD2 (5 bases each). Germline lookup yields CDR1 SGHTA and CDR2 FQGTGA. Trimming shortened V by 0 bases and J by 2 bases, and 5 bases separated the two germline ends. The length of the CDR3 is 15 residues. CDR3: CASSLTGPGANVLTF. DNA of the CDR3: TGTGCCAGCAGCTTAACGGGACCTGGGGCCAACGTCCTGACTTTC.

The chain joins TRBV18 to TRBJ2-7; D possibly corresponds to TRBD2 (5 bases). Germline V gene data show CDR1 as KGHSH and CDR2 as LQKENI. The CDR3 runs 15 residues. With 0 bases removed from V and 6 bases from J, the gap between germline ends came to 15 bases. The CDR3 region is CASSPPAEVGFEQYF. CDR3 nucleotides: TGTGCCAGCTCACCACCGGCGGAGGTGGGGTTCGAGCAGTACTTC.

This clonotype appeared once. The rearrangement uses TRBV5-6 and TRBJ1-4; perhaps TRBD1 as D (6 bases). CDR3 length: 15 amino acids. Germline V lookup: CDR1 SGHDT, CDR2 YYEEEE. V was cut by 3 bases and J by 7 bases, with 16 bases left in between. The CDR3 protein is CASSSRTIGGEKLFF. The CDR3 coding sequence is TGTGCCAGCAGCTCCCGGACGATAGGGGGTGAAAAACTGTTTTTT.

This clonotype showed up just a few times. V gene TRBV7-9 combines with J gene TRBJ1-6; maybe TRBD1 (6 bases). The CDR3 loop spans 14 amino acids. V was shortened by 1 base and J by 11 bases, with 12 bases between the two germline ends. The V gene's germline CDR1 is SEHNR and CDR2 FQNEAQ (reference sequence). CDR3 region: CASSLVARGAPLHF. The CDR3 nucleotides read TGTGCCAGCAGCTTAGTGGCCAGGGGCGCACCCCTCCACTTT.

The rearrangement joins TRBV6-2 or TRBV6-3 to TRBJ2-7, with 14 nucleotides matching TRBD2. The CDR3 runs to 16 residues. V was clipped by 7 bases and J by 9 bases; unmatched bases: 14. The V gene's germline CDR1 is MNHEY and CDR2 SVGEGT. The CDR3 nucleotides are TGTGCCAGCACCGGACTAGCGGGAGGACCCTCTCTGGGGCAGTACTTC. Protein product: CASTGLAGGPSLGQYF.

This clonotype has a count of ten or more. This rearrangement joins TRBV20-1 to TRBJ2-1; TRBD2 aligns across 7 bases. Unmatched junction bases numbered 9, after V lost 3 bases and J lost 10 bases. The CDR3 length is 13 residues. Germline V lookup: CDR1 DFQATT, CDR2 SNEGSKA (reference sequence). The CDR3 here is CSASSGYGGEQFF. The CDR3 DNA sequence: TGCAGTGCTAGTTCAGGGTACGGGGGGGAGCAGTTCTTC.

The table lists this clonotype with a few counts. The chain employs TRBV25-1 and TRBJ2-7; TRBD2 aligns across 14 bases. The end of the DNA aligns better with TRBJ2-1, so the J call may be wrong. Germline V lookup: CDR1 MGHDK, CDR2 SYGVNS. The CDR3 sequence is 19 residues long. CDR3 DNA: TGTGCCAGCAGCGGGACTAGCGGGAGCTCGCCGACCCGGGTTAATGAGCAGTTCTTC. It yields the protein CASSGTSGSSPTRVNEQFF.

In this sample, this clonotype turned up a few times. The chain is built from TRBV28 and TRBJ2-3; D is perhaps TRBD1 (5 bases). V lost 1 base and J lost 1, with 6 bases in between. Germline V gene sequence: CDR1 MDHEN, CDR2 SYDVKM. There are 14 residues in the CDR3. The CDR3: CASSLLTGTDTQYF. The CDR3 DNA follows: TGTGCCAGCAGTTTATTGACAGGCACAGATACGCAGTATTTT.

This clonotype has more than one count but fewer than ten. The chain has TRBV20-1 and TRBJ2-3; 13 nucleotides agree with TRBD2. The CDR3 spans 15 residues. V lost 3 bases and J lost 4; bases outside the gene matches: 4. Germline CDR1 reads DFQATT; CDR2 reads SNEGSKA (reference sequence). CDR3 coding DNA: TGCAGTGCTAGTTGGACTAGCGGGAGAGCAGATACGCAGTATTTT. Its translation is CSASWTSGRADTQYF.